This T cell receptor (beta chain) was sequenced in a study of sequential checkpoint blockade in melanoma. Study context: First-line arms were nivolumab then ipilimumab, or the reverse, randomized 1:1.

With 1 base clipped from V and 5 bases from J, the junction kept 12 bases outside the gene matches. Germline CDR1 is MGHRA and CDR2 is YSYEKL. The CDR3 is 18 amino acids. The sample's treatment: randomized to nivolumab then ipilimumab (arm A) or the reverse (arm B). No patient had prior DNA-damaging chemotherapy. The table came from immunoSEQ multiplex PCR; TCRdb's copy has only in-frame clones and leaves some out. The sample includes about 19,000 clones, 73% seen only once; the top ten take roughly 20%. The chain employs TRBV4-1 and TRBJ2-1, with 9 bases fitting TRBD2. The specimen comprised CD8+ T cells sorted from blood (inferred from file names), sampled from a patient given nivolumab and ipilimumab in sequence. This sequence was found in a human donor with melanoma. CDR3 in DNA: TGCGCCAGCAGCCAAGCCGTGACGCTAGCGGGAAGGGACAATGAGCAGTTCTTC. As protein: CASSQAVTLAGRDNEQFF.